Each of the 17 T cell receptor beta chains below was sequenced from the same sample in a study of T cells expressing NK-cell markers. TCRdb reprocessed the 5' RACE reads; each CDR3 protein has one entry and no DNA is given. The sample table sets out 500,000 to 700,000 distinct CDR3 sequences. Material: blood T cells: a sorted CD56 or NKG2C T cell subset, CD4+ or CD8+ T cells, or bulk PBMC T cells (not recorded which). These receptors originate from a man in his late teens or twenties in good health.

The V and J genes are TRBV3-1 and TRBJ2-1; TCRdb gives TRBD1 as the D gene, but with no DNA this cannot be confirmed. Per the germline V gene, CDR1 is LGHDT and CDR2 is YNNKEL (reference sequence). This CDR3 is 13 amino acids long. The CDR3: CASSQKGHHEQFF.

This rearrangement joins TRBV7-9 to TRBJ2-3; TCRdb returns TRBD1, unconfirmable since there is no DNA. There are 15 residues in the CDR3. Germline V lookup: CDR1 SEHNR, CDR2 FQNEAQ (reference sequence). The CDR3 sequence is CASSPTGSSTDTQYF.

The rearrangement joins TRBV27 to TRBJ2-7. This CDR3 contains 12 residues. Germline CDR1 MNHEY, CDR2 SMNVEV (reference sequence). CDR3 in amino acids: CASSPTRFEQYF.

The chain links TRBV7-2 to TRBJ2-2; the D gene TCRdb calls, TRBD1, cannot be checked with no DNA. Per germline, CDR1 SGHTA and CDR2 FQGNSA. The CDR3 spans 13 residues. The CDR3 is CASSLYGNGELFF. The complete variable domain, with remaining parts taken from reference TRBV7-2 and TRBJ2-2, reads GAGVSQSPSNKVTEKGKDVELRCDPISGHTALYWYRQSLGQGLEFLIYFQGNSAPDKSGLPSDRFSAERTGGSVSTLTIQRTQQEDSAVYLCASSLYGNGELFFGEGSRLTVL.

This chain uses TRBV11-2 with TRBJ2-7; the TRBD1 assignment by TCRdb is unverifiable without DNA. CDR1 SGHAT and CDR2 FQNNGV come from the germline V gene. The CDR3 is 13 amino acids. CDR3 protein: CASAPGLSYEQYF.

This chain joins TRBV19 and TRBJ2-5; checking the TCRdb D call of TRBD2 is not possible without DNA. Germline V CDR1 and CDR2: LNHDA, SQIVND (reference sequence). The length of the CDR3 is 13 residues. This CDR3 reads CASSMRREGNQYF.

The chain has TRBV9 and TRBJ2-5; TCRdb picks TRBD2, but there is no DNA to check that call. Germline CDR1 SGDLS, CDR2 YYNGEE. The CDR3 has 16 residues. The CDR3 sequence is CASSVTSGRARETQYF.

This chain connects TRBV6-2 or TRBV6-3 to TRBJ2-1; no DNA is available, so the TRBD2 call from TCRdb remains unchecked. The CDR3 is 15 amino acids. CDR1 is MNHEY, CDR2 SVGEGT, per germline. The CDR3: CASSHPAGPYNEQFF.

The chain couples TRBV27 to TRBJ2-7; TCRdb's D call of TRBD1 is untestable without DNA. Germline CDR1 reads MNHEY; CDR2 reads SMNVEV (reference sequence). This CDR3 is 14 amino acids long. CDR3 protein: CASWDRGASYEQYF.

The rearrangement uses TRBV5-1 and TRBJ1-6. The CDR3 runs to 14 residues. Germline loops: CDR1 SGHRS, CDR2 YFSETQ. The CDR3 spells CASSFTPGRAPLHF.

The chain combines TRBV7-2 with TRBJ2-7; absent DNA, TCRdb's TRBD2 call cannot be checked. CDR3 length: 14 amino acids. Germline V gene sequence: CDR1 SGHTA, CDR2 FQGNSA. The CDR3: CASSGTSGANEQYF.

This chain connects TRBV5-6 to TRBJ1-2. The CDR3 length is 16 residues. Germline CDR1 is SGHDT and CDR2 is YYEEEE. CDR3 loop: CASSFSGREELYGYTF.

V usage is TRBV6-2 or TRBV6-3 and J usage is TRBJ1-5. The CDR3 totals 13 residues. Germline loops: CDR1 MNHEY, CDR2 SVGEGT. The CDR3 loop reads CASSYSRYQPQHF.

J is TRBJ2-6 and V is TRBV25-1; the D gene TCRdb calls, TRBD2, cannot be checked with no DNA. The CDR3 totals 15 residues. CDR1 MGHDK and CDR2 SYGVNS come from the germline V gene. The CDR3 sequence is CACQAAGLGANVLTF.

The chain recombines TRBV20-1 with TRBJ2-5; as DNA is missing, the TRBD1 call by TCRdb cannot be tested. This CDR3 region has 11 residues. Per the germline V gene, CDR1 is DFQATT and CDR2 is SNEGSKA (reference sequence). CDR3 amino acids: CSAGGGETQYF.

V is TRBV6-2 or TRBV6-3 and J is TRBJ2-7. Germline CDR1 reads MNHEY; CDR2 reads SVGEGT. The CDR3 length is 12 residues. CDR3 amino acids: CASSRSGNEQYF.

The V and J genes are TRBV7-4 and TRBJ2-1; the TCRdb D gene call, TRBD1, has no DNA to confirm it. Per the germline V gene, CDR1 is SGHVT and CDR2 is SQSDAQ. CDR3 length: 16 amino acids. The CDR3 here is CASSARGRRYYNEQFF.